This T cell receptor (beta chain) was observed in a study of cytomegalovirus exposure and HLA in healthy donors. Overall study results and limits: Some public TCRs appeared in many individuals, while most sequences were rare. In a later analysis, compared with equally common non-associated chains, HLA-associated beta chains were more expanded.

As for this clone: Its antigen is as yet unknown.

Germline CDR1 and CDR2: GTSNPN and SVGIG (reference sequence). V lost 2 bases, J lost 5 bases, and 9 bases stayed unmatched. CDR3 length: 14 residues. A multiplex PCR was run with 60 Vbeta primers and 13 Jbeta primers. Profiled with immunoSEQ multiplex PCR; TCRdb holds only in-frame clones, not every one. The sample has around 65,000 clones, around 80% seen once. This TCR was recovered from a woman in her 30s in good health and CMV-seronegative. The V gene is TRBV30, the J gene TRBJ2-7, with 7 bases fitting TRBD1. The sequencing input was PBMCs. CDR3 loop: CAWSRDRVHDEQYF. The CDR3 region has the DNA TGTGCCTGGAGTCGCGACAGGGTACACGACGAGCAGTACTTC.